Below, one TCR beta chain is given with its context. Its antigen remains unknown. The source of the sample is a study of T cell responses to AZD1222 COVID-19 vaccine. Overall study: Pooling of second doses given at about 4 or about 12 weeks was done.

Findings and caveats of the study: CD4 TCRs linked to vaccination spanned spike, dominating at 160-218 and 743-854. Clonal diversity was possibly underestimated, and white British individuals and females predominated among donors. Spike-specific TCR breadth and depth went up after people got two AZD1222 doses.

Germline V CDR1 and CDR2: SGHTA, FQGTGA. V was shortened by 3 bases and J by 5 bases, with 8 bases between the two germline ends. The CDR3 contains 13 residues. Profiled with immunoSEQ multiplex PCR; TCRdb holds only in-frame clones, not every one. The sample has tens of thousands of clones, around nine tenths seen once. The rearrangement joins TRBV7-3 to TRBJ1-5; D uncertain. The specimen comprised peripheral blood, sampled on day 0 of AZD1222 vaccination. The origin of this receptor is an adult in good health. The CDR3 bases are TGTGCCAGCAGCTTCACGCCTGATCAGCCCCAGCATTTT. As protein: CASSFTPDQPQHF. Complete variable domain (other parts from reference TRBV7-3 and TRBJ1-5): GAGVSQTPSNKVTEKGKYVELRCDPISGHTALYWYRQSLGQGPEFLIYFQGTGAADDSGLPNDRFFAVRPEGSVSTLKIQRTERGDSAVYLCASSFTPDQPQHFGDGTRLSIL.